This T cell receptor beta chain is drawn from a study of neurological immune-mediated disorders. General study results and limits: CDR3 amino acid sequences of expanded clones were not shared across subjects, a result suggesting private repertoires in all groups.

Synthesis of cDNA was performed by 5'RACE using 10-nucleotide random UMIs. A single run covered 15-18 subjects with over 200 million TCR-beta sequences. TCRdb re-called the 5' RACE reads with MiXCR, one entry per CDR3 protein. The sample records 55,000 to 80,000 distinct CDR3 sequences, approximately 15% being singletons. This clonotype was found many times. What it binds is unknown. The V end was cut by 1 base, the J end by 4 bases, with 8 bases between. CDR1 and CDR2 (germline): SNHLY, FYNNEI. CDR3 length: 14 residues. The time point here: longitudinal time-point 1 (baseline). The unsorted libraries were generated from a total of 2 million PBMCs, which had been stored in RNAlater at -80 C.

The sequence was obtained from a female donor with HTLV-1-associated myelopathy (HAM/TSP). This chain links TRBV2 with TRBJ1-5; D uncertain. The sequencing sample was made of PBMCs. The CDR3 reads CASSEVTENQPQHF. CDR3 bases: TGTGCCAGCAGTGAAGTAACAGAGAATCAGCCCCAGCATTTT.